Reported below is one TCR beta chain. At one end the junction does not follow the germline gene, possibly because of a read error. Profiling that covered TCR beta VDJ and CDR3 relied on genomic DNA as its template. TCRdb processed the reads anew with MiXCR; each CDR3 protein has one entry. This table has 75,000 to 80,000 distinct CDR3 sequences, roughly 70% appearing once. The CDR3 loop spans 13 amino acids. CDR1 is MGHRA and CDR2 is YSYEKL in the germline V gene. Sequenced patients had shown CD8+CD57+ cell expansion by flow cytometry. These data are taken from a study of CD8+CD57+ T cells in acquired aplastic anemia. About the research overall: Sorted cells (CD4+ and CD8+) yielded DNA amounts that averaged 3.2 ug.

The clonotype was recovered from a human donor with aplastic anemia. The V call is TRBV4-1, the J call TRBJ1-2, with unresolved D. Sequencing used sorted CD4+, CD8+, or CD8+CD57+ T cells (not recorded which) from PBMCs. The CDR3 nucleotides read TGCGCCGGCAGCCAAAAGGGAAACTATGGCTACACCTTC. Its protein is CAGSQKGNYGYTF.